Listed below are T cell receptor beta chains from one sample, sequenced in a study. TCRdb re-derived calls from the 5' RACE reads in MiXCR, one entry per CDR3 protein. The data show about 6,400 distinct CDR3 sequences, 55% to 60% seen once. The source material was tumor-infiltrating memory CD4+ T cells sorted from the breast tumor. The receptor source for this set is a female donor with breast cancer. Each CDR3 is given with its conserved first and last residue. The order of the fields is V gene, D gene, clone size, J gene, CDR3 protein, CDR3 DNA. A D gene is named only where the DNA matches it firmly. Size is omitted from some rows. Given values are once, few, many or a class for expanded clones.

TRBV5-1	NA	NA	TRBJ1-1	CASSLVLNTEAFF	TGCGCCAGCAGCTTGGTGTTGAACACTGAAGCTTTCTTT
TRBV5-1	NA	NA	TRBJ2-3	CASISYPYRSSTDTQYF	TGCGCCAGCATCTCTTACCCCTACAGGTCTAGCACAGATACGCAGTATTTT
TRBV10-3	NA	NA	TRBJ2-1	CASSTAGSSYNEQFF	TGCGCCAGCAGTACTGCGGGGAGCTCCTACAATGAGCAGTTCTTC
TRBV5-1	TRBD2	few	TRBJ2-3	CASSAGPSGTTDTQYF	TGCGCCAGCAGCGCAGGTCCTAGCGGGACTACAGATACGCAGTATTTT
TRBV30	NA	NA	TRBJ1-1	CAWSRNEAFF	TGTGCCTGGAGTCGGAATGAAGCTTTCTTT
TRBV4-1	NA	NA	TRBJ2-7	CASSQGHSSSYEQYF	TGCGCCAGCAGCCAAGGGCACAGTTCTTCCTACGAGCAGTACTTC
TRBV11-1	NA	NA	TRBJ2-1	CASSLAYNEQFF	TGTGCCAGCAGCTTAGCCTACAATGAGCAGTTCTTC
TRBV12-3/TRBV12-4	NA	NA	TRBJ1-1	CASSSTVSTEAFF	TGTGCCAGCAGTTCGACAGTGAGCACTGAAGCTTTCTTT
TRBV12-3/TRBV12-4	NA	NA	TRBJ1-5	CASSPDRSDQPQHF	TGTGCCAGCAGTCCGGACCGGAGCGATCAGCCCCAGCATTTT
TRBV7-3	NA	NA	TRBJ2-3	CASSLRASAPYITDTQYF	TGTGCCAGCAGCTTAAGGGCTAGCGCCCCATATATCACAGATACGCAGTATTTT
TRBV12-3/TRBV12-4	NA	NA	TRBJ1-2	CASSSHDQEGGYTF	TGTGCCAGCAGTAGCCATGACCAGGAGGGTGGCTACACCTTC
TRBV6-1	NA	NA	TRBJ1-5	CASGGAWDQPQHF	TGTGCCAGCGGGGGCGCGTGGGATCAGCCCCAGCATTTT
TRBV5-1	TRBD1	NA	TRBJ1-2	CASSLGIVGQINYGYTF	TGCGCCAGCAGCTTGGGAATCGTGGGACAGATTAACTATGGCTACACCTTC
TRBV6-6	NA	few	TRBJ1-2	CASSRDNYGYTF	TGTGCCAGCAGCCGAGATAACTATGGCTACACCTTC
TRBV4-1	TRBD1	NA	TRBJ1-5	CASSQEQGAYSNQPQHF	TGCGCCAGCAGCCAAGAACAGGGGGCGTACAGCAATCAGCCCCAGCATTTT
TRBV10-2	NA	few	TRBJ2-1	CASSAWVFGDNEQFF	TGCGCCAGCAGTGCGTGGGTTTTTGGAGACAATGAGCAGTTCTTC
TRBV5-6	NA	NA	TRBJ2-7	CASTRGGTSYEQYF	TGTGCCAGCACCCGTGGGGGGACCTCCTACGAGCAGTACTTC
TRBV3-1	TRBD2	NA	TRBJ2-1	CASSPRTSGGEQFF	TGTGCCAGCAGCCCCCGGACTAGCGGGGGTGAGCAGTTCTTC
TRBV12-3/TRBV12-4	TRBD1	NA	TRBJ1-4	CASSPSTGRTNEKLFF	TGTGCCAGCAGCCCTTCGACAGGGCGAACTAATGAAAAACTGTTTTTT
TRBV5-1	NA	NA	TRBJ1-2	CASSLDGGYTF	TGCGCCAGCAGCTTGGACGGCGGCTACACCTTC
TRBV7-6	NA	NA	TRBJ2-5	CASSLGGTGVRTQYF	TGTGCCAGCAGCTTAGGAGGGACCGGGGTACGGACCCAGTACTTC
TRBV20-1	NA	NA	TRBJ1-6	CSAREGADNSPLHF	TGCAGTGCTAGAGAAGGGGCTGACAATTCACCCCTCCACTTT
TRBV7-3	NA	NA	TRBJ2-2	CASSVGVLDTGELFF	TGTGCCAGCAGCGTAGGAGTGCTGGACACCGGGGAGCTGTTTTTT
TRBV6-5	NA	NA	TRBJ1-3	CASSYASGAGGNTIYF	TGTGCCAGCAGTTACGCTTCGGGGGCCGGTGGAAACACCATATATTTT
TRBV5-1	NA	NA	TRBJ1-5	CASSPGRNQPQHF	TGCGCCAGCAGCCCGGGACGGAATCAGCCCCAGCATTTT
TRBV6-5	TRBD1	NA	TRBJ1-1	CASRDAGTGSTEAFF	TGTGCCAGCAGAGACGCCGGGACAGGGAGCACTGAAGCTTTCTTT
TRBV5-6	NA	few	TRBJ1-1	CASSLVPTGTEAFF	TGTGCCAGCAGCTTGGTCCCTACAGGGACTGAAGCTTTCTTT
TRBV10-3	TRBD2	few	TRBJ2-3	CAISPALSGISTDTQYF	TGTGCCATCAGCCCAGCCCTGAGCGGGATCAGCACAGATACGCAGTATTTT
TRBV5-1	TRBD2	NA	TRBJ2-2	CASSPLRRGDHGELFF	TGCGCCAGCAGCCCGCTTCGGCGGGGGGATCACGGGGAGCTGTTTTTT
TRBV5-1	NA	NA	TRBJ2-1	CASSSGGGSYNEQFF	TGCGCCAGCAGTTCTGGGGGCGGGAGTTACAATGAGCAGTTCTTC
TRBV20-1	NA	NA	TRBJ2-1	CSAPNLRGSYNEQFF	TGCAGTGCCCCCAACTTACGCGGGTCTTACAATGAGCAGTTCTTC
TRBV15	NA	few	TRBJ1-2	CATSKGHYGYTF	TGTGCCACCAGCAAAGGGCACTATGGCTACACCTTC
TRBV11-2	NA	NA	TRBJ2-5	CASSYFQETQYF	TGTGCCAGCAGCTATTTTCAAGAGACCCAGTACTTC
TRBV7-3	NA	NA	TRBJ1-5	CASSLSIGDNQPQHF	TGTGCCAGCAGCTTATCCATAGGGGATAATCAGCCCCAGCATTTT
TRBV7-2	NA	NA	TRBJ2-1	CASSLILEQFF	TGTGCCAGCAGCTTAATTCTTGAGCAGTTCTTC
TRBV7-2	TRBD2	NA	TRBJ2-3	CASSLVGLAGVDTQYF	TGTGCCAGCAGCTTAGTAGGTCTAGCGGGGGTAGATACGCAGTATTTT
TRBV7-8	NA	NA	TRBJ2-5	CASSLGPETQYF	TGTGCCAGCAGCTTAGGGCCAGAGACCCAGTACTTC
TRBV6-2/TRBV6-3	NA	NA	TRBJ2-2	CASSYGSGSPRCKLFF	TGTGCCAGCAGTTACGGTTCCGGGTCGCCCAGGTGTAAGCTGTTTTTT
TRBV15	NA	NA	TRBJ1-6	CATSRDRSRNSPLHF	TGTGCCACCAGCAGAGACAGGTCGAGAAATTCACCCCTCCACTTT
TRBV5-1	NA	few	TRBJ2-3	CASKTRDSTDTQYF	TGCGCCAGCAAAACTCGGGACAGCACAGATACGCAGTATTTT
TRBV20-1	TRBD2	NA	TRBJ2-3	CSATVAGGSTDTQYF	TGCAGTGCTACCGTAGCGGGGGGTAGCACAGATACGCAGTATTTT
TRBV20-1	NA	NA	TRBJ1-1	CSATRDENTEAFF	TGCAGTGCTACCCGGGACGAGAACACTGAAGCTTTCTTT
TRBV5-1	NA	NA	TRBJ2-1	CASSSRQTRTNNEQFF	TGCGCCAGCAGCTCAAGACAGACGCGTACAAACAATGAGCAGTTCTTC
TRBV5-5	NA	NA	TRBJ2-1	CASSLRRLEGNEQFF	TGTGCCAGCAGCTTGCGACGGCTTGAGGGCAATGAGCAGTTCTTC
TRBV12-3/TRBV12-4	TRBD1	NA	TRBJ1-5	CASSIMTGGDQPQHF	TGTGCCAGCAGCATCATGACAGGGGGCGATCAGCCCCAGCATTTT
TRBV20-1	NA	NA	TRBJ1-6	CSARDSAGGALHF	TGCAGTGCTAGAGATTCGGCCGGTGGGGCCCTCCACTTT
TRBV5-1	NA	NA	TRBJ1-2	CASSLQTPEAYGYTF	TGCGCCAGCAGCTTACAGACTCCCGAGGCCTATGGCTACACCTTC
TRBV7-9	TRBD1	NA	TRBJ1-4	CASSLPPGQGATNEELFF	TGTGCCAGCAGCTTGCCCCCGGGACAGGGTGCAACTAATGAAGAACTGTTTTTT
TRBV4-2	TRBD2	NA	TRBJ2-1	CASSQALAEANEQFF	TGTGCCAGCAGCCAAGCACTAGCGGAGGCCAATGAGCAGTTCTTC
TRBV7-2	NA	NA	TRBJ2-1	CASSLSQGREQFF	TGTGCCAGCAGCTTAAGCCAGGGGCGGGAGCAGTTCTTC
TRBV4-1	TRBD1	NA	TRBJ2-7	CASSHPGPGTGVSYEQYF	TGCGCCAGCAGCCACCCTGGGCCCGGGACAGGCGTCTCCTACGAGCAGTACTTC
TRBV7-2	TRBD1	once	TRBJ1-2	CASSPRTGLGYTF	TGTGCCAGCAGCCCCCGGACAGGGTTAGGCTACACCTTC
TRBV7-2	TRBD1	few	TRBJ2-3	CASSWDRGGDTRYF	TGTGCCAGCAGCTGGGACAGGGGGGGCGATACGCGGTATTTT